These T cell receptor beta chains were read from a single sample in a study of radiation and T cells in renal cell carcinoma. The data were produced by immunoSEQ multiplex PCR, yet TCRdb's version contains in-frame clones alone and is incomplete. The data contain around 76,000 clones, around 80% of them singletons. The sample consisted of blood, taken from a patient whose treatment included radiotherapy and nephrectomy. These receptors were obtained from a man between 60 and 75 years old with renal cell carcinoma. Each CDR3 is given without its conserved first and last residue.

v_gene: TRBV6-5; j_gene: TRBJ2-7; CDR3aa: ASSLSFSMGGEQY
v_gene: TRBV6-6; j_gene: TRBJ2-2; CDR3aa: ASSYRRISETGELF
v_gene: TRBV10-3; j_gene: TRBJ1-1; CDR3aa: AISGTHVTGGAEAF
v_gene: TRBV5-4; j_gene: TRBJ2-5; CDR3aa: ASSLVGLAGGGETQY
v_gene: TRBV7-9; j_gene: TRBJ2-1; CDR3aa: ASSPGLGVYNEQF
v_gene: TRBV7-8; j_gene: TRBJ2-4; CDR3aa: ASSLGGAKNIQY
v_gene: TRBV19; j_gene: TRBJ2-1; CDR3aa: ASSTRNYNEQF
v_gene: TRBV9; j_gene: TRBJ2-1; CDR3aa: ASSAHRQGGHPEQF
v_gene: TRBV4-3; j_gene: TRBJ2-4; CDR3aa: ASSHSPRLANTVLAKNIQY
v_gene: TRBV7-6; j_gene: TRBJ2-3; CDR3aa: ASSLWNGLAASDTQY
v_gene: TRBV7-2; j_gene: TRBJ1-1; CDR3aa: ASSLWDRVNTEAF
v_gene: TRBV7-3; j_gene: TRBJ2-3; CDR3aa: ASSSTSGTDTQY
v_gene: TRBV6-1; j_gene: TRBJ2-7; CDR3aa: ASSDEGLYEQY
v_gene: TRBV9; j_gene: TRBJ2-1; CDR3aa: ASSGQVLNEQF
v_gene: TRBV7-3; j_gene: TRBJ2-1; CDR3aa: ASSLNSYNEQF
v_gene: TRBV4-1; j_gene: TRBJ2-7; CDR3aa: ASSQAPGPVEQY
v_gene: TRBV4-3; j_gene: TRBJ2-3; CDR3aa: ASSQEGMLRDTQY
v_gene: TRBV5-1; j_gene: TRBJ2-7; CDR3aa: ASSLRTSDVGEQY
v_gene: TRBV19; j_gene: TRBJ2-7; CDR3aa: ASSPPAGYEQY
v_gene: TRBV19; j_gene: TRBJ2-4; CDR3aa: ASSIGATGKY
v_gene: TRBV5-1; j_gene: TRBJ2-5; CDR3aa: ASSLAGGQETQY
v_gene: TRBV5-1; j_gene: TRBJ2-3; CDR3aa: ASSLTDTQY
v_gene: TRBV5-6; j_gene: TRBJ2-5; CDR3aa: ASSLGGRETQY
v_gene: TRBV19; j_gene: TRBJ2-3; CDR3aa: ASSMVREGHTQY
v_gene: TRBV4-1; j_gene: TRBJ2-5; CDR3aa: ASSQDSRAQETQY
v_gene: TRBV6-6; j_gene: TRBJ2-3; CDR3aa: ASSGPTSTDTQY
v_gene: TRBV5-1; j_gene: TRBJ2-1; CDR3aa: ASSLVGDGGTYNEQF
v_gene: TRBV9; j_gene: TRBJ2-5; CDR3aa: ASSVAGQGQETQY
v_gene: TRBV6-6; j_gene: TRBJ2-2; CDR3aa: AARGRWAGELF
v_gene: TRBV4-1; j_gene: TRBJ1-2; CDR3aa: ASSQRQGDVGYT
v_gene: TRBV29-1; j_gene: TRBJ1-1; CDR3aa: SVGGAEAF
v_gene: TRBV5-1; j_gene: TRBJ1-2; CDR3aa: ASSSGVRGYT
v_gene: TRBV28; j_gene: TRBJ2-7; CDR3aa: ASISSGLAGGYEQY
v_gene: TRBV11-2; j_gene: TRBJ1-1; CDR3aa: ASSLAGDVGTEAF
v_gene: TRBV5-1; j_gene: TRBJ2-6; CDR3aa: ASSVAGTGGSSGANVLT
v_gene: TRBV15; j_gene: TRBJ2-7; CDR3aa: ATSRGPDSYEQY
v_gene: TRBV6-5; j_gene: TRBJ2-7; CDR3aa: ASSRGQGTYEQY
v_gene: TRBV7-2; j_gene: TRBJ2-5; CDR3aa: ASSLNPRETQY
v_gene: TRBV30; j_gene: TRBJ2-1; CDR3aa: AWSTRGQYQF
v_gene: TRBV30; j_gene: TRBJ1-6; CDR3aa: AWTPRGLGDSPLH
v_gene: TRBV7-2; j_gene: TRBJ1-1; CDR3aa: ASSLGLWDPS
v_gene: TRBV19; j_gene: TRBJ2-7; CDR3aa: ASSSGTGGFEQY
v_gene: TRBV10-2; j_gene: TRBJ1-1; CDR3aa: ASTPGQGQAF
v_gene: TRBV6-1; j_gene: TRBJ2-7; CDR3aa: ASSEALVGEQY
v_gene: TRBV6-6; j_gene: TRBJ1-5; CDR3aa: ASNGGDQPQH
v_gene: TRBV29-1; j_gene: TRBJ2-1; CDR3aa: SVVPTSGANNEQF
v_gene: TRBV4-1; j_gene: TRBJ2-1; CDR3aa: ASSQDPSGSYYNEQF
v_gene: TRBV27; j_gene: TRBJ1-2; CDR3aa: ASSSRGGYGYT
v_gene: TRBV5-4; j_gene: TRBJ2-7; CDR3aa: ASSFWGRSDEQY
v_gene: TRBV6-5; j_gene: TRBJ1-4; CDR3aa: ASRGQGIKEKLF
v_gene: TRBV6-5; j_gene: TRBJ2-5; CDR3aa: ASSYRTSGRQETQY
v_gene: TRBV7-8; j_gene: TRBJ2-5; CDR3aa: ASSRDRRQETQY
v_gene: TRBV7-6; j_gene: TRBJ2-3; CDR3aa: ASSRQTDTQY
v_gene: TRBV21-1; j_gene: TRBJ2-1; CDR3aa: ASSLAGLGYNEQF
v_gene: TRBV4-1; j_gene: TRBJ2-5; CDR3aa: ASSQESGRALETQY
v_gene: TRBV9; j_gene: TRBJ2-3; CDR3aa: ASSAPGQGLNTQY
v_gene: TRBV4-1; j_gene: TRBJ1-2; CDR3aa: ASSQDPEGART
v_gene: TRBV6-1; j_gene: TRBJ2-3; CDR3aa: ASSEAGMDTQY